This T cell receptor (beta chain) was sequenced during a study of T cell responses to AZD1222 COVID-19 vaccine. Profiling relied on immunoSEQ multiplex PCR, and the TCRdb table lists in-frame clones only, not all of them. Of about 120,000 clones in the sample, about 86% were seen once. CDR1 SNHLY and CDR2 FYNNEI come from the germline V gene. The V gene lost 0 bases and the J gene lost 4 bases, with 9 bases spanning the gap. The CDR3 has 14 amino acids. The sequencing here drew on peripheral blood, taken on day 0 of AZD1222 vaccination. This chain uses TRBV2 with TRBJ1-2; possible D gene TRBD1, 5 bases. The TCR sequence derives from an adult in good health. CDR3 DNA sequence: TGTGCCAGCAGTGAAGCGGGGCGGAGCTATGGCTACACCTTC. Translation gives CASSEAGRSYGYTF.